The 13 T cell receptor beta chains in this list originate from one sample, sequenced in a study of T-cell reconstitution after alpha-beta-depleted transplantation in children. A library of TCRbeta sequences, prepared with unique molecular identifiers, was generated. Each CDR3 protein is one row after TCRdb ran MiXCR on the PCR reads. The sample has around 200,000 distinct CDR3 sequences, around 9.6% seen once. Sequenced here: PBMCs from the stem cell graft donor, sampled from the stem cell graft. The receptors originated from a human donor who donated a stem cell graft to a child with acute lymphoblastic leukemia.

This clonotype was detected only a few times. The chain combines TRBV20-1 with TRBJ1-1; D is unclear. Germline CDR1 reads DFQATT; CDR2 reads SNEGSKA (reference sequence). V was trimmed by 0 bases and J by 4 bases, leaving 12 bases between them. The CDR3 consists of 14 residues. DNA of the CDR3: TGCAGTGCTAGAGATCAGAGGCAGCTCACTGAAGCTTTCTTT. It codes for CSARDQRQLTEAFF.

This chain connects TRBV29-1 to TRBJ2-1; D tentatively fits TRBD1 or TRBD2 (6 bases each). The CDR3 runs 12 residues. With 6 bases removed from V and 7 bases from J, the gap between germline ends came to 13 bases. Germline assignment: CDR1 SQVTM and CDR2 ANQGSEA. The CDR3 coding sequence is TGCAGCGTAGCAGGGGCGGGGAATGAGCAGTTCTTC. It specifies CSVAGAGNEQFF.

This clonotype was recorded many times. J is TRBJ2-7 and V is TRBV6-5, with a weak D call TRBD1 (5 bases). The CDR3 spans 11 residues. From germline, CDR1 is MNHEY and CDR2 SVGAGI. The V end lost 8 bases, the J end lost 4 bases, and 9 bases lay between the germline ends. The CDR3 spells CASEKGYEQYF. The CDR3 DNA follows: TGTGCCAGCGAAAAGGGGTACGAGCAGTACTTC.

CDR3 in DNA: TGTGCCAGTTCCTATCTTACTCCCTACGAGCAGTACTTC. Its translation is CASSYLTPYEQYF. The V and J genes are TRBV2 and TRBJ2-7; no clear D gene. Germline lookup yields CDR1 SNHLY and CDR2 FYNNEI. With 9 bases removed from V and 2 bases from J, the gap between germline ends came to 14 bases. The CDR3 runs to 13 residues.

This clonotype was recorded at least ten times. The V gene is TRBV3-1, the J gene TRBJ1-3; D gene ambiguous. The ends were cut back, 5 bases at V and 3 bases at J, with 14 bases in the middle. Germline CDR1 and CDR2: LGHDT and YNNKEL (reference sequence). The CDR3 is 15 amino acids. In nucleotides, the CDR3 is TGTGCCAGCAGCTATGGGAATGGAGTTGGAAACACCATATATTTT. Amino acids: CASSYGNGVGNTIYF.

This clonotype was counted between two and nine times. V gene TRBV6-4 combines with J gene TRBJ2-3; 8 positions match TRBD2. The ends lost 8 bases at V and 2 bases at J; junction bases unmatched: 3. This CDR3 region has 13 residues. Germline V gene data show CDR1 as MRHNA and CDR2 as SNTAGT. CDR3 amino acids: CASRGGHTDTQYF. The CDR3 DNA follows: TGTGCCAGCCGCGGGGGGCACACAGATACGCAGTATTTT.

This chain's CDR3 is CASSFSLQGMTEAFF. CDR3 nucleotides: TGCGCCAGCAGCTTCTCTCTCCAGGGTATGACTGAAGCTTTCTTT. The rearrangement uses TRBV5-1 and TRBJ1-1; a possible D gene is TRBD1 (5 bases). CDR3 length equals 15 residues. From germline, CDR1 is SGHRS and CDR2 YFSETQ. The V and J ends lost 2 bases and 5 bases respectively, with 16 bases between them. Combining the CDR3 with reference TRBV5-1 and TRBJ1-1 gives the whole variable domain KAGVTQTPRYLIKTRGQQVTLSCSPISGHRSVSWYQQTPGQGLQFLFEYFSETQRNKGNFPGRFSGRQFSNSRSEMNVSTLELGDSALYLCASSFSLQGMTEAFFGQGTRLTVV.

At least ten counts were recorded for this clonotype. CDR3 protein: CASSTTVNTEAFF. For the CDR3, the DNA is TGTGCCAGCAGTACTACAGTGAACACTGAAGCTTTCTTT. V is TRBV27 and J is TRBJ1-1, with unresolved D. V shed 5 bases and J shed 0 bases, with 7 bases lying between them. This CDR3 contains 13 residues. Germline V gene lookup returns CDR1 MNHEY and CDR2 SMNVEV (reference sequence).

V and J are TRBV2 and TRBJ1-5; D is unresolved. This CDR3 comprises 13 residues. The V end was cut by 7 bases, the J end by 3 bases, with 10 bases between. CDR1 is SNHLY and CDR2 is FYNNEI in the germline V gene. The CDR3 region has the DNA TGTGCCAGCATGGCGGATTCCAATCAGCCCCAGCATTTT. Protein: CASMADSNQPQHF.

This clonotype showed up many times. The chain links TRBV12-3 or TRBV12-4 to TRBJ2-7; D is uncertain. The CDR3 extends over 13 amino acids. Trimming removed 3 bases from V and 2 bases from J, with 8 bases in between. Here the CDR3 DNA reads TGTGCCAGCAGTTTCCGCCAAGCCTACGAGCAGTACTTC. This sequence encodes CASSFRQAYEQYF.

The gene calls are TRBV29-1 and TRBJ1-2; D remains unclear. Between the trimmed V and J ends, which lost 1 base and 7 bases, there was a span of 10 bases. Germline V gene data show CDR1 as SQVTM and CDR2 as ANQGSEA. This CDR3 comprises 12 residues. The chain's CDR3 is CSVEGRMAGYTF. As DNA, the CDR3 is TGCAGCGTTGAAGGGAGGATGGCTGGCTACACCTTC.

This clonotype was counted a few times. This sequence joins TRBV5-5 and TRBJ1-4, with D possibly matching TRBD1 (5 bases). Per the germline V gene, CDR1 is SGHKS and CDR2 is YYEKEE (reference sequence). The V end was cut by 2 bases, the J end by 4 bases, with 9 bases between. CDR3 length: 14 amino acids. CDR3 in DNA: TGTGCCAGCAGCTTCCAGGGAGATAATGAAAAACTGTTTTTT. The encoded protein is CASSFQGDNEKLFF.

V and J are TRBV5-1 and TRBJ1-2; TRBD1 matches at 10 bases. This CDR3 has 13 amino acids. The junction had 3 bases not matched to a gene; V was cut back by 4 bases and J by 6 bases. Germline loops: CDR1 SGHRS, CDR2 YFSETQ. The chain's CDR3 is CASSPGQGDGYTF. The DNA for the CDR3 is TGCGCCAGCAGCCCCGGACAGGGGGATGGCTACACCTTC.